Described below is a single T cell receptor (beta chain) sequence and its context. The specificity of this receptor is unknown. No base quality values were provided; no much bigger clone lies one nucleotide off. The sample belongs to a study of technical replicates of blood from several donors (TCRdb year 2017). The germline V gene encodes CDR1 KGHSH and CDR2 LQKENI. The cysteine opens and the phenylalanine closes a CDR3 of 17 amino acids. The DNA shown is the 51-base CDR3, in frame from base 1. Unmatched junction bases come to 8, with V trimmed by 4 bases and J by 2 bases. The receptor library was made with the immunoSEQ multiplex PCR assay. TCRdb took this table from immuneACCESS and kept in-frame rearrangements with V and J called. Such tables lack part of the clones; where checked against another copy, unresolved V genes explain under half of the gap, and the rest is unexplained. Here the sample has around 70,000 clones; around 96% occur a single time. The ten largest account for 0.3% to 0.45% of the sample.

The V and J genes are TRBV18 and TRBJ2-3; 11 central bases correspond to TRBD2. Sequenced: T cells isolated from PBMCs. The origin of this receptor is a human donor in good health. The CDR3 region reads CASSRSGTSGLTDTQYF. The nucleotides are TGTGCCAGCTCACGGAGCGGGACTAGCGGACTCACAGATACGCAGTATTTT.